This T cell receptor (beta chain) was recorded in a study of T cells in Graves' hyperthyroidism and ophthalmopathy. Regarding the study as a whole: Stable hyperthyroidism was separated from ophthalmopathy by a model based on 13 V-J features. Blood also held most thyroid clonotypes expanded beyond 0.001.

Amplification yielded TCR beta CDR3 regions, with RNA transcripts as the source. The TCR CDR3 first-round RT-PCR relied on the HTBI primer set. Using its own MiXCR run on the multiplex PCR reads, TCRdb lists one record per CDR3 protein. The table records fewer than 550,000 distinct CDR3 sequences, about 15% of them present only once. Diagnosing involved the use of clinical symptoms, serum thyroxine and TRAb, thyroid ultrasound and orbital computed tomography. The PBMCs were sourced from fresh peripheral blood (less than 11 ml). This clonotype was found many times. Its matching antigen is unknown. Trimming took 3 bases from V and 0 from J; bases not matched to a gene: 6. The CDR3 loop spans 17 amino acids.

The chain employs TRBV12-3 or TRBV12-4 and TRBJ2-2; 8 bases are shared with TRBD2. What was sequenced was blood. This clonotype was obtained from a woman between 18 and 30 years old with Graves' hyperthyroidism. The CDR3 sequence is CASSFPSGPPNTGELFF. CDR3 nucleotides: TGTGCCAGCAGTTTCCCTAGCGGGCCCCCGAACACCGGGGAGCTGTTTTTT.